Listed below are T cell receptor beta chains from one sample, sequenced in a study of T cells in Graves' hyperthyroidism and ophthalmopathy. TCRdb passed the multiplex PCR reads through MiXCR, listing each CDR3 protein once. The data show hundreds of thousands of distinct CDR3 sequences, approximately 13% seen once. The sequencing input was blood. The receptors come from a woman aged 30 to 39 with Graves' hyperthyroidism. CDR3s include the opening cysteine and the closing phenylalanine or tryptophan.

v_gene	len	j_gene	CDR3aa
TRBV11-2	15	TRBJ2-4	CASSFGSGGGNIQYF
TRBV11-3	17	TRBJ2-1	CASSLGGWAEPYNEQFF
TRBV7-2	14	TRBJ1-2	CASRSQGAHYGYTF
TRBV11-2	14	TRBJ2-1	CASSPSGTTNEQFF
TRBV5-6	14	TRBJ1-1	CASTEAGDYTEAFF
TRBV7-2	16	TRBJ2-4	CASSPLGTSGSSIQYF
TRBV7-2	14	TRBJ1-2	CASSPTGNRGGYTF
TRBV28	14	TRBJ2-3	CASSPGTWADTQYF
TRBV28	14	TRBJ2-1	CASSFRLAGNEQFF
TRBV3-1	16	TRBJ2-1	CASSPEAGAPYNEQFF
TRBV20-1	13	TRBJ2-5	CSASKREALLEYF
TRBV6-2/TRBV6-3	15	TRBJ1-5	CASSHGRPDNRAQHF
TRBV5-1	15	TRBJ2-2	CASSLGAGSTGELVF
TRBV19	14	TRBJ1-2	CASPDRTGNYGYTF
TRBV29-1	12	TRBJ1-2	CSVRIVREGYTF
TRBV20-1	14	TRBJ2-1	CSATLRLAYNEQFF